The 20 T cell receptor beta chains below come from one sample, sequenced in a study of blood T cell repertoires in COVID-19. Here immunoSEQ multiplex PCR was the method, and the copy in TCRdb shows in-frame clones only, minus some. This sample has fewer than 250,000 clones, with over 75% found just once. The sequenced material came from PBMCs or T cells enriched from blood (not recorded which). All receptors come from a man aged 25 to 40 in a cohort exposed to, infected with or recovered from COVID-19 (not recorded which).

V is TRBV25-1 and J is TRBJ2-1, with 8 bases matching TRBD2. Germline V CDR1 and CDR2: MGHDK, SYGVNS. Trimming removed 10 bases from V and 1 base from J; junction bases left unmatched: 9. This CDR3 is 15 amino acids long. In DNA, the CDR3 is TGTGCCACCAAGATAGTAGCGGGGTCCTACAATGAGCAGTTCTTC. It is translated as CATKIVAGSYNEQFF. The full variable domain, its missing parts supplied by reference TRBV25-1 and TRBJ2-1, is EADIYQTPRYLVIGTGKKITLECSQTMGHDKMYWYQQDPGMELHLIHYSYGVNSTEKGDLSSESTVSRIRTEHFPLTLESARPSHTSQYLCATKIVAGSYNEQFFGPGTRLTVL.

The chain combines TRBV18 with TRBJ1-5, with D possibly matching TRBD1 (6 bases). V dropped 3 bases and J dropped 4 bases, with 13 bases sitting between them. This CDR3 is built from 15 residues. Germline-derived CDR1 and CDR2 are KGHSH and LQKENI. CDR3 sequence reads: CASSPTGQTNQPQHF. The CDR3 region has the DNA TGTGCCAGCTCACCTACAGGGCAGACTAATCAGCCCCAGCATTTT.

The chain has TRBV9 and TRBJ2-1; 11 bases align to TRBD2. CDR1 is SGDLS, CDR2 YYNGEE, per germline. CDR3 size: 19 residues. J lost 7 bases, V lost 3 bases, and 18 bases had no gene match. CDR3: CASSGVWGLADLGTNEQFF. The CDR3 DNA is TGTGCCAGCAGCGGCGTTTGGGGACTAGCGGACTTGGGAACGAATGAGCAGTTCTTC.

The V and J genes are TRBV27 and TRBJ2-2, with 10 positions matching TRBD2. The CDR3 has 14 amino acids. J lost 3 bases, V lost 8 bases, and 3 bases had no gene match. The germline V gene encodes CDR1 MNHEY and CDR2 SMNVEV (reference sequence). In DNA, the CDR3 is TGTGCCAGCGGGGGACTAGCGTACACCGGGGAGCTGTTTTTT. Protein: CASGGLAYTGELFF.

This chain joins TRBV7-2 and TRBJ1-6; 8 bases are shared with TRBD1. Germline V gives CDR1 SGHTA, CDR2 FQGNSA. CDR3 length: 14 residues. The V segment lost 2 bases and the J segment 11 bases; nucleotides outside the gene matches: 5. CDR3 nucleotides: TGTGCCAGCAGCTTAATGGCAGGGGGCGCACCCCTCCACTTT. Translation: CASSLMAGGAPLHF.

This clone was detected ten times or more. CDR3 sequence reads: CSAGTSGNEQYF. The CDR3 coding sequence is TGCAGCGCTGGGACATCGGGGAACGAGCAGTACTTC. V gene TRBV29-1 combines with J gene TRBJ2-7, with D perhaps TRBD1 (6 bases). The CDR3 is made up of 12 amino acids. Trimming pared 7 bases from V and 5 bases from J, leaving 15 bases between. CDR1 and CDR2 (germline): SQVTM, ANQGSEA.

The chain recombines TRBV27 with TRBJ2-7; 7 bases are shared with TRBD1. CDR1 and CDR2 (germline): MNHEY, SMNVEV (reference sequence). The CDR3 has 19 residues. The V and J ends lost 6 bases and 5 bases, in that order; junction bases with no gene match: 25. The chain's CDR3 is CASSFRPTGTTPQTDEQYF. CDR3 bases: TGTGCCAGCAGCTTCCGCCCGACAGGGACCACCCCCCAAACGGACGAGCAGTACTTC.

This rearrangement joins TRBV24-1 to TRBJ1-4; no definite D call. The CDR3 has 15 amino acids. V shed 3 bases and J shed 4 bases, with 11 bases lying between them. The germline gives CDR1 KGHDR, CDR2 SFDVKD. CDR3 nucleotides: TGTGCCACCAGTGATCCTGGACGGGATAATGAAAAACTGTTTTTT. Amino acid sequence: CATSDPGRDNEKLFF.

This chain joins TRBV29-1 and TRBJ1-2; D is uncertain. The germline gives CDR1 SQVTM, CDR2 ANQGSEA. Trimming stripped 7 bases from V and 4 bases from J, with 10 bases between. The CDR3 extends over 11 amino acids. The CDR3 DNA is TGCAGCGACACAGAGTTCTATGGCTACACCTTC. Protein: CSDTEFYGYTF.

The CDR3 is CASRVGQGMGHGYTF. The CDR3 DNA reads TGTGCCAGCAGAGTCGGACAGGGGATGGGTCATGGCTACACCTTC. The genes are TRBV2 and TRBJ1-2, with 9 nucleotides matching TRBD1. The CDR3 covers 15 residues. The V gene end was trimmed by 6 bases and the J gene end by 6 bases; junction bases not matched to a gene: 11. Looked up from germline, CDR1 is SNHLY and CDR2 is FYNNEI.

The rearrangement links TRBV2 to TRBJ2-7; no firm D call. The CDR3 contains 16 residues. Per germline, CDR1 SNHLY and CDR2 FYNNEI. The V and J ends lost 0 bases and 3 bases respectively, with 15 bases between them. CDR3 DNA: TGTGCCAGCAGTGAAGCGAGTACTGGAGTTGGCTACGAGCAGTACTTC. Amino acids: CASSEASTGVGYEQYF.

V gene TRBV11-2 combines with J gene TRBJ2-7; D may be TRBD2 (7 bases). CDR1 SGHAT and CDR2 FQNNGV come from the germline V gene. V was trimmed by 2 bases and J by 2 bases, leaving 16 bases between them. The CDR3 contains 16 residues. The DNA for the CDR3 is TGTGCCAGCAGCTTACGAATCGGGCGGGGGCCCTACGAGCAGTACTTC. The encoded protein is CASSLRIGRGPYEQYF.

This clone has a single count. The genes are TRBV6-2 or TRBV6-3 and TRBJ2-5, with 9 nucleotides matching TRBD1. The CDR3 length is 16 residues. After removal of 6 bases from V and 1 base from J, the junction contained 9 bases not matched to a gene. Germline V gene data show CDR1 as MNHEY and CDR2 as SVGEGT. This CDR3 is CASRYNRGLGQETQYF. The CDR3, as DNA: TGTGCCAGCAGGTACAACAGGGGGCTAGGCCAAGAGACCCAGTACTTC.

The CDR3 here is CASSDSGGEMSTEAFF. In DNA form, the CDR3 reads TGCGCCAGCAGTGATTCGGGGGGCGAGATGTCCACTGAAGCTTTCTTT. The J gene is TRBJ1-1, the V gene TRBV10-2; possible D gene TRBD1, 6 bases. The CDR3 covers 16 residues. The ends were cut back, 3 bases at V and 4 bases at J, with 18 bases in the middle. The germline gives CDR1 WSHSY, CDR2 SAAADI.

This chain joins TRBV19 and TRBJ2-3, with 7 bases lining up with TRBD1. The CDR3 is made up of 14 amino acids. Trimming removed 11 bases from V and 2 bases from J; junction bases left unmatched: 10. Germline V gene sequence: CDR1 LNHDA, CDR2 SQIVND (reference sequence). CDR3 sequence (DNA): TGTGCCTCCTCCGGGACAGTGAACACAGATACGCAGTATTTT. This gives the protein CASSGTVNTDTQYF.

The chain has TRBV6-6 and TRBJ1-5; TRBD1 matches 7 bases. Germline V gene sequence: CDR1 MNHNY, CDR2 SVGAGI (reference sequence). The CDR3 is 14 residues long. Trimming took 7 bases from V and 2 from J; bases not matched to a gene: 5. The DNA of the CDR3 is TGTGCCAGCACCCTGGACAGGCGCAATCAGCCCCAGCATTTT. Protein product: CASTLDRRNQPQHF.

The chain couples TRBV29-1 to TRBJ2-1, with TRBD1 matching over 7 bases. The germline gives CDR1 SQVTM, CDR2 ANQGSEA. The CDR3 spans 14 residues. Trimming took 5 bases from V and 10 from J; bases not matched to a gene: 14. The CDR3, as DNA: TGCAGCGTTCCTGACAGGGTGATTCTCAGGGAGCAGTTCTTC. Amino acid sequence: CSVPDRVILREQFF.

This chain uses TRBV6-1 with TRBJ1-5, with 7 positions matching TRBD1. Germline CDR1 is MNHNS and CDR2 is SASEGT. This CDR3 contains 15 residues. The junction had 8 bases not matched to a gene; V was cut back by 0 bases and J by 9 bases. CDR3: CASSEAGTALVPQHF. CDR3 coding DNA: TGTGCCAGCAGTGAAGCGGGGACAGCTCTTGTGCCCCAGCATTTT.

The count of this clone is one. This chain connects TRBV28 to TRBJ1-3, with 9 bases fitting TRBD1. This CDR3 spans 16 amino acids. The ends lost 2 bases at V and 3 bases at J; junction bases unmatched: 5. CDR1 is MDHEN, CDR2 SYDVKM, per germline. CDR3 region: CASSLVRTGVGNTIYF. The CDR3 coding sequence is TGTGCCAGCAGTTTAGTTCGGACAGGGGTTGGAAACACCATATATTTT.

The chain carries TRBV5-4 and TRBJ2-7, with 12 bases identical to TRBD1. This CDR3 has 16 amino acids. The germline gives CDR1 SGHNT, CDR2 YYREEE (reference sequence). The junction had 9 bases not matched to a gene; V was cut back by 4 bases and J by 4 bases. CDR3: CASSRVWGQGAYEQYF. As DNA, the CDR3 is TGTGCCAGCAGCAGAGTATGGGGACAGGGGGCATACGAGCAGTACTTC.